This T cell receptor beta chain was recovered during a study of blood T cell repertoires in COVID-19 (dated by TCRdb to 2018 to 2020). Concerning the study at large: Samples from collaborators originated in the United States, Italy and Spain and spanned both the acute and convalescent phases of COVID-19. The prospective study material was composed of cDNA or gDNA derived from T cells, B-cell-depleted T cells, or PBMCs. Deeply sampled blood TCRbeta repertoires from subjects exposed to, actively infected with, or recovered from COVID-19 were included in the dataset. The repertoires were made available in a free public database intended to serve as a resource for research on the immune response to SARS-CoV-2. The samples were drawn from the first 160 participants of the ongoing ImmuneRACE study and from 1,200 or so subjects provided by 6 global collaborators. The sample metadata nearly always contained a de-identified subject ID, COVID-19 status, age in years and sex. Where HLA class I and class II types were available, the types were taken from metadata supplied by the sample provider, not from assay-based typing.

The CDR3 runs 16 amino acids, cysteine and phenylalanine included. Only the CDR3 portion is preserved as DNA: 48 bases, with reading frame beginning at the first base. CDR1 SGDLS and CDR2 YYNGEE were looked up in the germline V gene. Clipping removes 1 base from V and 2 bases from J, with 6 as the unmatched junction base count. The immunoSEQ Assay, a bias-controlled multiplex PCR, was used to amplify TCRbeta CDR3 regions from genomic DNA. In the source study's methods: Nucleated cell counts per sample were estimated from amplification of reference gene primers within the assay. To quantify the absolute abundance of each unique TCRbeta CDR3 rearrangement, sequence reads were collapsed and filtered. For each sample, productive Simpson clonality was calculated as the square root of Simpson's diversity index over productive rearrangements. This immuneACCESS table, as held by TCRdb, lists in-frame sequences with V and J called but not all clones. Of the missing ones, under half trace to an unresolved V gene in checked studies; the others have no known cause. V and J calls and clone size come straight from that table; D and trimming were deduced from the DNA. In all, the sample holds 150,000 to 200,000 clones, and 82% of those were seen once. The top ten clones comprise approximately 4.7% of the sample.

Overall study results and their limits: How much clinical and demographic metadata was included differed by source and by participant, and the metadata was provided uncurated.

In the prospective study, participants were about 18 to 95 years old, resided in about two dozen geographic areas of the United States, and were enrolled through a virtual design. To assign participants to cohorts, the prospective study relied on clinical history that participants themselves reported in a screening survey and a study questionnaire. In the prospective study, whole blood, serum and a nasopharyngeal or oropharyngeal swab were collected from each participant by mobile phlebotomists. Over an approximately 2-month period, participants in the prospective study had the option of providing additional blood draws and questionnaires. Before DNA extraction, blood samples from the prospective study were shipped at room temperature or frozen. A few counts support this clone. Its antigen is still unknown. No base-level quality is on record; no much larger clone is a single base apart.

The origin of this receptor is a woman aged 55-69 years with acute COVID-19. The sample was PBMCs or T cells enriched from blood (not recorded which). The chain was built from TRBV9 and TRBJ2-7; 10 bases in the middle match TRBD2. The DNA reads TGTGCCAGCAGCGTACTCCCTAGCGGGAGTCCCTACGAGCAGTACTTC. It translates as CASSVLPSGSPYEQYF.